The sequence of this T cell receptor (beta chain) was determined in a study of shared clonotypes between healthy human individuals. About the research overall: Each donor's CD4 naive and CD4 memory cells filled three plates apiece, CD8 naive two, and CD8 memory one.

Investigators divided CD4+ cells into CD45RA+ naive and CD45RA-negative memory subsets. Study-level results: Depth was large, yet rarefaction showed that sorted-subset sequencing was incomplete.

TCRdb's table, derived via immunoSEQ multiplex PCR, lists solely in-frame clones and lacks some. Among 2.3 million or so clones listed, over 85% were seen once. The V and J ends lost 5 bases and 5 bases respectively, with 9 bases between them. CDR3 length: 13 amino acids. Germline V lookup: CDR1 SGHNT, CDR2 YENEEA. This clone was found once. Its antigen is unidentified. This TCR derives from a man aged 18 to 35 in good health. Some clones in this sample may be carry-over from other donors' samples. The V and J genes are TRBV11-3 and TRBJ2-2; either TRBD1 or TRBD2 may supply D (5 bases each). The sequenced material came from naive CD4+ T cells from PBMCs. Specified subset: CD45RA+ positively selected. The CDR3 protein is CASSGGWTGELFF. The CDR3 DNA reads TGTGCCAGCAGCGGGGGTTGGACCGGGGAGCTGTTTTTT.